This entry concerns a single T cell receptor beta chain. Its cognate antigen is unknown. This sample is part of a study of graft-versus-host responses after intestinal transplantation. Study-level information: Transplant types were multivisceral, liver-intestinal, or isolated intestinal.

Repertoires were generated with immunoSEQ multiplex PCR, while TCRdb's copy carries only in-frame clones and drops some. This sample has about 110,000 clones, with around 92% found just once. V lost 4 bases to trimming and J lost 7 bases; unmatched junction nucleotides: 15. Germline V gene sequence: CDR1 SGHDT, CDR2 YYEEEE. This CDR3 is built from 16 residues. This sequence was found in a human donor who was the organ donor for an intestinal transplant. V usage is TRBV5-6 and J usage is TRBJ2-5; TRBD1 agrees at 8 bases. The material was unstimulated CD8+ T cells sorted from spleen or lymph node cells, obtained before transplant. This CDR3 is CASSQRQDRGCVTQYF. In DNA form, the CDR3 reads TGTGCCAGCAGCCAGCGCCAAGACAGGGGCTGTGTGACCCAGTACTTC.